The 8 T cell receptor beta chains below were found in one sample sequenced in a study of T cells in Graves' hyperthyroidism and ophthalmopathy. Authors of the study amplified TCR beta CDR3 regions from RNA transcripts. In the first-round RT-PCR of the TCR CDR3, the HTBI primer set was used. TCRdb ran MiXCR on the multiplex PCR reads and lists one entry per CDR3 protein. The sample consists of 270,000 or so distinct CDR3 sequences, less than 30% of them appearing once. Sequenced sample: blood. All receptors come from a man aged 35 to 55 with Graves' hyperthyroidism that later progressed to Graves' ophthalmopathy.

Many counts were recorded for this clonotype. The genes are TRBV30 and TRBJ2-7; D not resolved. The CDR3 has 15 amino acids. V dropped 0 bases and J dropped 7 bases, with 19 bases sitting between them. From germline, CDR1 is GTSNPN and CDR2 SVGIG (reference sequence). In DNA form, the CDR3 reads TGTGCCTGGAGTGTACCCGCCCGGAAGGCGCGAGAGCAGTACTTC. This encodes CAWSVPARKAREQYF.

The V call is TRBV12-3 or TRBV12-4, the J call TRBJ1-1, with D unresolved. CDR3 length equals 14 residues. The V end lost 7 bases, the J end lost 1 base, and 13 bases lay between the germline ends. CDR3 residues: CASIPGWSNTEAFF. As DNA, the CDR3 is TGTGCCAGCATCCCGGGGTGGTCGAACACTGAAGCTTTCTTT.

This chain uses TRBV29-1 with TRBJ2-7, with D perhaps TRBD2 (7 bases). Trimming shortened V by 4 bases and J by 6 bases, and 13 bases separated the two germline ends. CDR3 length: 12 residues. CDR1 SQVTM and CDR2 ANQGSEA come from the germline V gene. This CDR3 is CSVVAGAGEQYF. The CDR3 DNA is TGCAGCGTTGTTGCGGGGGCTGGCGAGCAGTACTTC.

In this sample, this clonotype turned up many times. This sequence joins TRBV3-1 and TRBJ1-1; D gene uncertain. Germline lookup yields CDR1 LGHDT and CDR2 YNNKEL (reference sequence). Trimming pared 4 bases from V and 8 bases from J, leaving 8 bases between. The CDR3 has 11 residues. CDR3 amino acids: CASSRAKEAFF. CDR3 DNA sequence: TGTGCCAGCAGCCGAGCGAAGGAAGCTTTCTTT.

The table lists this clonotype with many counts. The chain uses TRBV14 and TRBJ1-5; D gene unclear. Per the germline V gene, CDR1 is SGHDN and CDR2 is FVKESK. The V gene lost 1 base and the J gene lost 4 bases, with 5 bases spanning the gap. The CDR3 runs to 13 residues. The CDR3, as DNA: TGTGCCAGCAGCCAAGGGCGGAATCAGCCCCAGCATTTT. Translation: CASSQGRNQPQHF.

This clonotype was seen many times. This chain connects TRBV27 to TRBJ2-5; 11 nucleotides line up with TRBD1. Germline V lookup: CDR1 MNHEY, CDR2 SMNVEV (reference sequence). The CDR3 length is 15 residues. Unmatched junction bases numbered 3, after V lost 5 bases and J lost 1 base. The CDR3, as DNA: TGTGCCAGCAGTAAGGGGACAGGGGGCCAAGAGACCCAGTACTTC. Translating gives CASSKGTGGQETQYF.

The chain recombines TRBV20-1 with TRBJ2-1; tentative D call: TRBD1 (6 bases). CDR1 is DFQATT and CDR2 is SNEGSKA in the germline V gene (reference sequence). Trimming stripped 5 bases from V and 4 bases from J, with 15 bases between. CDR3 length equals 14 residues. The CDR3 reads CSAHLGHDYNEQFF. Here the CDR3 DNA reads TGCAGTGCTCATCTGGGACACGATTACAATGAGCAGTTCTTC.

CDR3 DNA sequence: TGTGCCAGCAGTTTTTGGCCCTTCTACGAGCAGTACTTC. The encoded protein is CASSFWPFYEQYF. The chain carries TRBV12-3 or TRBV12-4 and TRBJ2-7, with D unclear. CDR3 size: 13 residues. Trimming pared 3 bases from V and 3 bases from J, leaving 9 bases between.